This TCR beta chain was captured by sequencing in a study of cytomegalovirus exposure and HLA in healthy donors. Both 60 Vbeta primers and 13 Jbeta primers went into the PCR. TCRdb keeps only in-frame clones here, not all; method: immunoSEQ multiplex PCR. This sample contains 150,000 to 200,000 clones. Trimming removed 5 bases at V and 0 bases at J, with 8 bases between. From germline, CDR1 is GTSNPN and CDR2 SVGIG (reference sequence). The CDR3 has 12 residues. The genes are TRBV30 and TRBJ2-7, with a tentative D call TRBD1 (5 bases). This TCR derives from a woman between 18 and 29 years old in good health and CMV-seropositive. Sequenced input: PBMCs. The CDR3 DNA reads as TGTGCCTGGGGGGCCCTCTCCTACGAGCAGTACTTC. Its translation is CAWGALSYEQYF.